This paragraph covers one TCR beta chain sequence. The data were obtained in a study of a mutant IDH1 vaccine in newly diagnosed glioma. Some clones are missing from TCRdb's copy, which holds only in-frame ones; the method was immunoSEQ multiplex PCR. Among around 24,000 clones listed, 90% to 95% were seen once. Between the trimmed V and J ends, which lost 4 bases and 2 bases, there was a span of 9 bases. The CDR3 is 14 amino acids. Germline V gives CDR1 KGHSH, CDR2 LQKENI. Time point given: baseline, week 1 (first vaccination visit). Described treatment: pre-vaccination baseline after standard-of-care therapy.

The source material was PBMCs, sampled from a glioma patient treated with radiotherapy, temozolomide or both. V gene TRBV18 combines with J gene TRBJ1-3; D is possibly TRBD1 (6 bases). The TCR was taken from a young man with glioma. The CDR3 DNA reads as TGTGCCAGCTCACTACAGGGACCTGGAAACACCATATATTTT. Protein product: CASSLQGPGNTIYF.